The 29 T cell receptor beta chains listed next were all sequenced from one sample in a study of blood T cell repertoires in COVID-19. Only in-frame clones appear in the TCRdb table, and some are missing; sequencing was by immunoSEQ multiplex PCR. The data show roughly 150,000 clones, with around 89% seen just once and roughly 2% held by the top ten. Sequencing was done on a sample of peripheral blood. These receptors all come from a middle-aged man who had recovered from COVID-19.

This chain connects TRBV7-8 to TRBJ2-1; 9 bases agree with TRBD1. The trim removed 5 bases at V and 10 bases at J, leaving 6 bases unmatched. Germline V CDR1 and CDR2: SGHVS, FQNEAQ. This CDR3 spans 13 amino acids. The CDR3 nucleotides are TGTGCCAGCAGCCGGGACAGGGCTGGCGAGCAGTTCTTC. It yields the protein CASSRDRAGEQFF.

This chain joins TRBV5-6 and TRBJ1-5; TRBD1 agrees at 8 bases. The CDR3 contains 14 residues. Germline V gene sequence: CDR1 SGHDT, CDR2 YYEEEE. Trimming took 4 bases from V and 7 from J; bases not matched to a gene: 7. CDR3 residues: CASSVTGVGQPQHF. In DNA form, the CDR3 reads TGTGCCAGCAGCGTGACAGGGGTAGGGCAGCCCCAGCATTTT.

This chain uses TRBV7-9 with TRBJ1-3; D might be TRBD1 (6 bases). This CDR3 spans 15 amino acids. Looked up from germline, CDR1 is SEHNR and CDR2 is FQNEAQ (reference sequence). The V end lost 2 bases, the J end lost 2 bases, and 10 bases lay between the germline ends. This CDR3 is CASSLYAGAGNTIYF. The CDR3, as DNA: TGTGCCAGCAGCTTATACGCAGGGGCTGGAAACACCATATATTTT.

This sequence joins TRBV6-5 and TRBJ2-2; D is possibly TRBD2 (5 bases). V was trimmed by 0 bases and J by 4 bases, leaving 12 bases between them. The CDR3 covers 16 residues. Germline lookup yields CDR1 MNHEY and CDR2 SVGAGI. In DNA form, the CDR3 reads TGTGCCAGCAGTTACTCGAAACTAGTAAGCACCGGGGAGCTGTTTTTT. It translates to CASSYSKLVSTGELFF.

The chain carries TRBV4-3 and TRBJ2-2; D unclear. V gave up 4 bases and J gave up 0 bases, with 9 bases separating them. This CDR3 region has 15 residues. Germline loops: CDR1 LGHNA, CDR2 YSLEER. As DNA, the CDR3 is TGCGCCAGCAGCCCCGGAGAGGCGAACACCGGGGAGCTGTTTTTT. Encoded protein: CASSPGEANTGELFF.

The rearrangement joins TRBV6-5 to TRBJ2-7; 8 bases match TRBD1. The CDR3 is 12 residues long. Germline V gene sequence: CDR1 MNHEY, CDR2 SVGAGI. The ends lost 4 bases at V and 5 bases at J; junction bases unmatched: 1. CDR3 loop: CASSLTGDEQYF. The CDR3 region has the DNA TGTGCCAGCAGTTTGACAGGGGACGAGCAGTACTTC.

This clone showed up just once. V usage is TRBV9 and J usage is TRBJ1-1; 8 bases match TRBD1. Germline CDR1 is SGDLS and CDR2 is YYNGEE. V trimming: 0 bases; J trimming: 5 bases; junction bases outside the gene matches: 15. The CDR3 runs to 18 residues. CDR3 in DNA: TGTGCCAGCAGCGTAGGGGGGTTTCGGGACAGGCAGGGAACTGAAGCTTTCTTT. Protein product: CASSVGGFRDRQGTEAFF.

The chain couples TRBV19 to TRBJ2-1; D is perhaps TRBD2 (6 bases). Trimming cost V 4 bases and J 8 bases, with 15 bases left between them. The germline V gene encodes CDR1 LNHDA and CDR2 SQIVND (reference sequence). The CDR3 contains 14 residues. Written as DNA, the CDR3 is TGTGCCAGTAGTACCAACCCCTGGGGGGATGAGCAGTTCTTC. Amino acids: CASSTNPWGDEQFF. Drawing the rest from reference TRBV19 and TRBJ2-1, the complete variable domain is DGGITQSPKYLFRKEGQNVTLSCEQNLNHDAMYWYRQDPGQGLRLIYYSQIVNDFQKGDIAEGYSVSREKKESFPLTVTSAQKNPTAFYLCASSTNPWGDEQFFGPGTRLTVL.

With respect to this clone: This CDR3 is also generated by other DNA sequences in the sample. The rearrangement uses TRBV6-5 and TRBJ1-1; D is possibly TRBD1 (5 bases). The germline V gene encodes CDR1 MNHEY and CDR2 SVGAGI. This CDR3 contains 14 residues. Trimming cost V 2 bases and J 5 bases, with 12 bases left between them. In nucleotides, the CDR3 is TGTGCCAGCAGTTACGGGGGGGGAGGGACTGAAGCTTTCTTT. Protein: CASSYGGGGTEAFF.

The genes are TRBV29-1 and TRBJ2-7; 11 bases are a match to TRBD1. The CDR3 totals 12 residues. The ends lost 5 bases at V and 5 bases at J; junction bases unmatched: 2. Germline V lookup: CDR1 SQVTM, CDR2 ANQGSEA. The CDR3: CSVRTGGNEQYF. The CDR3 coding sequence is TGCAGCGTTCGGACAGGGGGCAACGAGCAGTACTTC.

The CDR3 is CASSFGGPRSYEQYF. CDR3 bases: TGTGCCAGTAGTTTCGGGGGGCCTCGGAGCTACGAGCAGTACTTC. This chain links TRBV19 with TRBJ2-7, with D possibly matching TRBD2 (7 bases). V lost 5 bases, J lost 3 bases, and 17 bases lay in between. The CDR3 has 15 amino acids. Germline V gene data show CDR1 as LNHDA and CDR2 as SQIVND (reference sequence).

This clone has only a few counts. The rearrangement uses TRBV19 and TRBJ1-5; D uncertain. Deletions cut 3 bases from V and 0 bases from J, with 9 bases between. CDR1 LNHDA and CDR2 SQIVND come from the germline V gene (reference sequence). The CDR3 sequence is 15 residues long. CDR3 protein: CASSMAGASNQPQHF. CDR3 DNA sequence: TGTGCCAGTAGTATGGCCGGAGCTAGCAATCAGCCCCAGCATTTT.

This chain links TRBV6-5 with TRBJ1-2; no definite D call. The CDR3 totals 15 residues. The V and J ends lost 0 bases and 8 bases respectively, with 16 bases between them. Germline values: CDR1 MNHEY, CDR2 SVGAGI. The CDR3 DNA is TGTGCCAGCAGTTACTCAAGCGGGGTGATCGGAGGCTACACCTTC. This gives the protein CASSYSSGVIGGYTF.

This clone appeared a few times. The rearrangement uses TRBV25-1 and TRBJ2-6; D is unresolved. CDR1 is MGHDK, CDR2 SYGVNS, per germline. This CDR3 has 17 amino acids. Between the trimmed V and J ends, which lost 4 bases and 0 bases, there was a span of 13 bases. CDR3 protein: CASSGRGLTSGANVLTF. The CDR3 DNA reads TGTGCCAGCAGTGGGAGAGGCCTGACCTCTGGGGCCAACGTCCTGACTTTC.

The chain links TRBV6-5 to TRBJ2-2, with 12 bases lining up with TRBD2. The CDR3 is made up of 16 amino acids. J lost 3 bases, V lost 4 bases, and 3 bases had no gene match. Looked up from germline, CDR1 is MNHEY and CDR2 is SVGAGI. The CDR3 DNA follows: TGTGCCAGCAGTTTTCTAGCGGGAGGGCACACCGGGGAGCTGTTTTTT. Protein: CASSFLAGGHTGELFF.

V is TRBV7-2 and J is TRBJ1-2, with TRBD1 matching over 9 bases. Germline V lookup: CDR1 SGHTA, CDR2 FQGNSA. Trimming took 5 bases from V and 4 from J; bases not matched to a gene: 5. The CDR3 length is 14 residues. CDR3 in DNA: TGTGCCAGCAGCCCGCGGACAGGGGTCTATGGCTACACCTTC. Its protein product is CASSPRTGVYGYTF.

This rearrangement joins TRBV6-5 to TRBJ1-2; D is perhaps TRBD1 (6 bases). The germline V gene has CDR1 MNHEY and CDR2 SVGAGI. Trimming took 0 bases from V and 2 from J, leaving 10 bases between them. The CDR3 covers 15 residues. This CDR3 is CASSYSGASNYGYTF. The CDR3 nucleotides are TGTGCCAGCAGTTACTCGGGGGCATCCAACTATGGCTACACCTTC.

J is TRBJ1-2 and V is TRBV6-5; TRBD1 matches at 10 bases. The CDR3 sequence is 13 residues long. CDR1 MNHEY and CDR2 SVGAGI come from the germline V gene. The V segment lost 8 bases and the J segment 8 bases; nucleotides outside the gene matches: 8. This CDR3 is CASVPTGGKGYTF. DNA for the CDR3: TGTGCCAGCGTTCCGACAGGGGGCAAGGGCTACACCTTC.

The chain links TRBV3-1 (or the pseudogene TRBV3-2) to TRBJ1-4; D is possibly TRBD1 (5 bases). There are 12 residues in the CDR3. V lost 1 base, J lost 8 bases, and 5 bases lay in between. Germline V gene lookup returns CDR1 LGHDT and CDR2 YNNKEL (reference sequence). The CDR3 loop is CASSQGQEKLFF. CDR3 in DNA: TGTGCCAGCAGCCAAGGACAGGAAAAACTGTTTTTT.

The V and J genes are TRBV7-2 and TRBJ2-7; tentative D call: TRBD1 (6 bases). The CDR3 is 14 residues long. Germline V gene sequence: CDR1 SGHTA, CDR2 FQGNSA. The V and J ends lost 4 bases and 2 bases respectively, with 12 bases between them. The CDR3 spells CASSSQGVPYEQYF. The CDR3, as DNA: TGTGCCAGCAGCTCACAGGGTGTCCCCTACGAGCAGTACTTC.

The chain joins TRBV19 to TRBJ1-2, with D possibly TRBD1 on 5 matching bases. V gave up 1 base and J gave up 4 bases, with 10 bases separating them. This CDR3 has 14 residues. The V gene's germline CDR1 is LNHDA and CDR2 SQIVND (reference sequence). The CDR3 bases are TGTGCCAGTAGTATAGGACAGAAAATCTATGGCTACACCTTC. Translation gives CASSIGQKIYGYTF. The full variable domain, with the rest looked up from reference TRBV19 and TRBJ1-2, is DGGITQSPKYLFRKEGQNVTLSCEQNLNHDAMYWYRQDPGQGLRLIYYSQIVNDFQKGDIAEGYSVSREKKESFPLTVTSAQKNPTAFYLCASSIGQKIYGYTFGSGTRLTVV.

The chain employs TRBV9 and TRBJ2-2, with a weak D call TRBD2 (6 bases). Trimming left V 0 bases short and J 0 bases short, with 15 bases between. Germline V gene sequence: CDR1 SGDLS, CDR2 YYNGEE. The CDR3 length is 18 residues. The CDR3 loop is CASSVVGQGGTNTGELFF. In DNA, the CDR3 is TGTGCCAGCAGCGTAGTAGGTCAAGGCGGGACGAACACCGGGGAGCTGTTTTTT.

This clone was observed a handful of times. The rearrangement joins TRBV5-4 to TRBJ2-2; D gene uncertain. CDR3 length equals 12 residues. The germline CDR1 and CDR2 sequences are SGHNT and YYREEE (reference sequence). V lost 0 bases to trimming and J lost 7 bases, with 4 bases between them. CDR3 amino acids: CASSLVGGELFF. In DNA form, the CDR3 reads TGTGCCAGCAGCTTGGTCGGCGGGGAGCTGTTTTTT. Together with reference TRBV5-4 and TRBJ2-2, the CDR3 gives the full variable domain: ETGVTQSPTHLIKTRGQQVTLRCSSQSGHNTVSWYQQALGQGPQFIFQYYREEENGRGNFPPRFSGLQFPNYSSELNVNALELDDSALYLCASSLVGGELFFGEGSRLTVL.

The gene calls are TRBV3-1 (or the pseudogene TRBV3-2) and TRBJ2-5; 11 bases match TRBD2. V lost 0 bases to trimming and J lost 3 bases; unmatched junction nucleotides: 6. The CDR3 consists of 17 residues. Germline V CDR1 and CDR2: LGHDT, YNNKEL (reference sequence). The CDR3 sequence is CASSQELAGGPEETQYF. The CDR3, as DNA: TGTGCCAGCAGCCAAGAGCTAGCGGGAGGACCTGAAGAGACCCAGTACTTC.

The CDR3 sequence: CASSRRPGDSSPLHF. The DNA of the CDR3 is TGTGCCAGCAGCCGTAGGCCAGGGGATAGTTCACCCCTCCACTTT. The chain links TRBV4-2 to TRBJ1-6, with D perhaps matching TRBD1 (6 bases). The CDR3 covers 15 residues. V lost 4 bases to trimming and J lost 9 bases, with 16 bases between them. Germline V gene sequence: CDR1 LGHNA, CDR2 YNFKEQ.

The V call is TRBV7-2, the J call TRBJ1-1; D is possibly TRBD1 (6 bases). The CDR3 has 14 amino acids. The germline V and J ends were trimmed by 5 bases and 1 base, with 11 bases remaining between them. Germline loops: CDR1 SGHTA, CDR2 FQGNSA. In DNA, the CDR3 is TGTGCCAGCAGCCCAGGGGCCCGGAACACTGAAGCTTTCTTT. Encoded protein: CASSPGARNTEAFF. The full variable domain, rest sourced from reference TRBV7-2 and TRBJ1-1, is GAGVSQSPSNKVTEKGKDVELRCDPISGHTALYWYRQSLGQGLEFLIYFQGNSAPDKSGLPSDRFSAERTGGSVSTLTIQRTQQEDSAVYLCASSPGARNTEAFFGQGTRLTVV.

The chain's CDR3 is CASGLAGGYTGELFF. The DNA of the CDR3 is TGTGCCAGCGGTCTAGCGGGAGGGTACACCGGGGAGCTGTTTTTT. The gene calls are TRBV7-3 and TRBJ2-2, with 12 positions matching TRBD2. Trimming took 8 bases from V and 3 from J; bases not matched to a gene: 4. This CDR3 region has 15 residues. Per the germline V gene, CDR1 is SGHTA and CDR2 is FQGTGA.

The CDR3 coding sequence is TGTGCCAGCAGCCGTGACAGTGGCCAGCCCCAGCATTTT. It specifies CASSRDSGQPQHF. The chain links TRBV7-2 to TRBJ1-5; the D gene is possibly TRBD1 (5 bases). Germline lookup yields CDR1 SGHTA and CDR2 FQGNSA. Between the trimmed V and J ends, which lost 5 bases and 7 bases, there was a span of 12 bases. This CDR3 has 13 residues.

The chain couples TRBV6-2 or TRBV6-3 to TRBJ2-2; TRBD1 agrees at 7 bases. The V segment lost 2 bases and the J segment 3 bases; nucleotides outside the gene matches: 3. Germline V gives CDR1 MNHEY, CDR2 SVGEGT. The CDR3 is made up of 15 amino acids. For the CDR3, the DNA is TGTGCCAGCAGTTACAGGGGGCTGGACACCGGGGAGCTGTTTTTT. Protein product: CASSYRGLDTGELFF.